This TCR beta chain is from a study of T cells in Graves' hyperthyroidism and ophthalmopathy. This CDR3 region has 12 residues. Trimming removed 7 bases from V and 6 bases from J, with 15 bases in between. Germline V gives CDR1 DFQATT, CDR2 SNEGSKA (reference sequence). From RNA transcripts, TCR beta CDR3 regions were amplified. HTBI primers were used for first-round RT-PCR of the TCR CDR3. TCRdb called the multiplex PCR reads again in MiXCR, with one record for every CDR3 protein. This sample has about 840,000 distinct CDR3 sequences, with around 39% found just once. The clonotype originates from a man aged 18 to 29 with Graves' hyperthyroidism. Material: blood. V and J are TRBV20-1 and TRBJ1-2, with D possibly matching TRBD1 (6 bases). The CDR3 sequence is CSGTDRSHGYTF. Written as DNA, the CDR3 is TGCAGTGGGACGGACAGAAGCCATGGCTACACCTTC.